These 21 T cell receptor beta chains came from one sample sequenced in a study of T cells after yellow fever vaccination (dated by TCRdb to the late 2010s). The sample's treatment or condition label, in plain terms: live attenuated yellow fever vaccine strain. The library was prepared using 5' RACE. Sequencing was carried out with an Illumina NovaSeq 6000. TCRdb applied fastp at Q25 and MiXCR to the public reads, then kept only in-frame beta chains. Here each entry gathers all rows of one CDR3 protein and keeps the most common genes and DNA. The sample table holds 300,000 to 350,000 distinct CDR3 sequences, of which 3% to 4.5% were seen once. The ten largest clones add up to 20% to 25% of the sample. The material sequenced was PBMCs, taken 5 days after the yellow fever booster vaccination. The receptors were gathered from a man younger than 30 who received the YFV17D yellow fever vaccine.

This chain links TRBV2 with TRBJ1-2; D remains ambiguous. Germline CDR1 and CDR2: SNHLY and FYNNEI. CDR3 length: 12 residues. Trimming left V 3 bases short and J 8 bases short, with 10 bases between. This chain's CDR3 is CASSDRSGGYTF. The DNA of the CDR3 is TGTGCCAGCAGTGACAGATCGGGAGGCTACACCTTC.

The rearrangement links TRBV5-6 to TRBJ2-1, with TRBD2 as a possible D gene (5 bases). The CDR3 totals 13 residues. Per germline, CDR1 SGHDT and CDR2 YYEEEE. Trimming took 0 bases from V and 9 from J, leaving 10 bases between them. The CDR3 DNA reads TGTGCCAGCAGCTTGGCGGGAATCGGTGAGCAGTTCTTC. It codes for CASSLAGIGEQFF.

This chain uses TRBV3-2 with TRBJ2-3; the table names TRBD2, a call not compared with the DNA. TRBV3-2 is recorded as a pseudogene. This CDR3 is built from 16 residues. The CDR3 sequence is CASSQPRRGHTDTQYF. The CDR3 nucleotides read TGTGCCAGCAGCCAGCCAAGGCGGGGTCACACAGATACGCAGTATTTT.

This clonotype was picked up many times. The chain employs TRBV5-8 and TRBJ2-5; TRBD1 agrees at 11 bases. V shed 4 bases and J 3 bases; nucleotides not matched to a gene: 8. The CDR3 is made up of 16 amino acids. Germline V gives CDR1 SGHTS, CDR2 YDEGEE. The CDR3: CASSLGTGGREETQYF. CDR3 coding DNA: TGTGCCAGCAGCCTGGGGACAGGGGGTAGGGAAGAGACCCAGTACTTC.

In nucleotides, the CDR3 is TGCGCCAGCAGTGGAGGTAGCTCTGGGGCCAACGTCCTGACTTTC. This gives the protein CASSGGSSGANVLTF. V gene TRBV5-1 combines with J gene TRBJ2-6; D is perhaps TRBD2 (5 bases). With 5 bases removed from V and 0 bases from J, the gap between germline ends came to 9 bases. The CDR3 consists of 15 residues. Germline V CDR1 and CDR2: SGHRS, YFSETQ.

Many counts were recorded for this clonotype. The rearrangement joins TRBV5-1 to TRBJ1-5, with D tentatively TRBD1 (6 bases). The CDR3 contains 15 residues. V lost 2 bases, J lost 1 base, and 10 bases lay in between. The germline CDR1 and CDR2 sequences are SGHRS and YFSETQ. The CDR3 DNA follows: TGCGCCAGCAGCTTTTCGGGGACAAGCAATCAGCCCCAGCATTTT. Its protein is CASSFSGTSNQPQHF.

This clonotype turned up a few times. The genes are TRBV10-3 and TRBJ2-1; D possibly corresponds to TRBD2 (7 bases). Per the germline V gene, CDR1 is ENHRY and CDR2 is SYGVKD. V was trimmed by 4 bases and J by 4 bases, leaving 14 bases between them. The CDR3 spans 15 residues. The CDR3 bases are TGTGCCATCAGTGGTCGGGGGGCCCATTACAATGAGCAGTTCTTC. This codes for CAISGRGAHYNEQFF.

This clonotype was seen more than once but under ten times. The chain joins TRBV29-1 to TRBJ2-5, with D perhaps TRBD1 (6 bases). Per the germline V gene, CDR1 is SQVTM and CDR2 is ANQGSEA. Between the trimmed V and J ends, which lost 4 bases and 5 bases, there was a span of 14 bases. The CDR3 contains 13 residues. The CDR3 DNA reads as TGCAGCGTTGGTACAGGGTCGGCCGAGACCCAGTACTTC. Translated: CSVGTGSAETQYF.

The sample holds a few counts of this clonotype. This rearrangement joins TRBV18 to TRBJ2-7, with D maybe TRBD1 (6 bases). The germline V gene has CDR1 KGHSH and CDR2 LQKENI. This CDR3 has 15 residues. V was trimmed by 2 bases and J by 4 bases, leaving 15 bases between them. CDR3 coding DNA: TGTGCCAGCTCACCAGTTTCAGGGGCGGAATACGAGCAGTACTTC. Its protein is CASSPVSGAEYEQYF.

The J gene is TRBJ2-2, the V gene TRBV27; D perhaps matches TRBD1 (5 bases). Trimming shortened V by 7 bases and J by 3 bases, and 12 bases separated the two germline ends. Germline CDR1 and CDR2: MNHEY and SMNVEV (reference sequence). The CDR3 extends over 14 amino acids. The CDR3, as DNA: TGTGCCAGCACCCCCGACAGAGACACCGGGGAGCTGTTTTTT. Protein: CASTPDRDTGELFF.

This clonotype has ten or more counts. The rearrangement joins TRBV19 to TRBJ2-7, with D hard to call. CDR1 is LNHDA and CDR2 is SQIVND in the germline V gene (reference sequence). This CDR3 contains 13 residues. V lost 5 bases and J 3 bases, leaving 11 bases between the germline ends. DNA for the CDR3: TGTGCCAGTAGTCTGACCAGGCACTACGAGCAGTACTTC. Its translation is CASSLTRHYEQYF.

This clonotype has more than one count but fewer than ten. The rearrangement uses TRBV24-1 and TRBJ1-5; no reliable D call. Germline loops: CDR1 KGHDR, CDR2 SFDVKD. Trimming stripped 4 bases from V and 5 bases from J, with 5 bases between. The CDR3 is 12 residues long. The chain's CDR3 is CATSDQYQPQHF. CDR3 DNA: TGTGCCACCAGTGACCAATATCAGCCCCAGCATTTT.

The chain couples TRBV5-1 to TRBJ2-3; D call uncertain. CDR1 SGHRS and CDR2 YFSETQ come from the germline V gene. V dropped 7 bases and J dropped 4 bases, with 19 bases sitting between them. The CDR3 spans 15 residues. The CDR3 sequence is CASSRTASWADTQYF. CDR3 DNA sequence: TGCGCCAGCTCGAGGACGGCATCGTGGGCAGATACGCAGTATTTT.

This clonotype showed up just a few times. J is TRBJ1-4 and V is TRBV5-1, with D tentatively TRBD1 (6 bases). With 1 base removed from V and 3 bases from J, the gap between germline ends came to 10 bases. This CDR3 is 15 amino acids long. Germline V gene sequence: CDR1 SGHRS, CDR2 YFSETQ. The CDR3 sequence is CASSLSGAANEKLFF. The CDR3, as DNA: TGCGCCAGCAGCTTGTCGGGGGCTGCTAATGAAAAACTGTTTTTT.

The chain joins TRBV20-1 to TRBJ1-1; no reliable D call. Germline CDR1 reads DFQATT; CDR2 reads SNEGSKA (reference sequence). Trimming left V 5 bases short and J 1 base short, with 14 bases between. CDR3 length equals 14 residues. The CDR3 here is CSAPGGRQNTEAFF. The CDR3 region has the DNA TGCAGTGCTCCCGGCGGCAGGCAGAACACTGAAGCTTTCTTT.

This clonotype came up a few times. The rearrangement joins TRBV29-1 to TRBJ1-1; maybe TRBD1 (6 bases). This CDR3 has 13 amino acids. Trimming took 7 bases from V and 1 from J, leaving 13 bases between them. Germline V gene data show CDR1 as SQVTM and CDR2 as ANQGSEA. The CDR3, as DNA: TGCAGCGCTCGGGGGGGCCAGAACACTGAAGCTTTCTTT. Residues: CSARGGQNTEAFF.

The table lists this clonotype with many counts. The genes are TRBV4-2 and TRBJ1-4, with TRBD1 matching 10 bases. The CDR3 totals 15 residues. Germline trimming cut 3 bases from V and 7 bases from J; bases unmatched to any gene: 5. Germline V gives CDR1 LGHNA, CDR2 YNFKEQ. DNA of the CDR3: TGTGCCAGCAGCCACGCCGACAGGGGGCTTGAAAAACTGTTTTTT. Translating it yields CASSHADRGLEKLFF.

This clonotype was seen only a few times. The chain recombines TRBV28 with TRBJ2-7, with unresolved D. The CDR3 is made up of 13 amino acids. The V and J ends lost 6 bases and 0 bases respectively, with 9 bases between them. Germline loops: CDR1 MDHEN, CDR2 SYDVKM. The CDR3 here is CASRSRSSYEQYV. In nucleotides, the CDR3 is TGTGCCAGCAGGTCCCGGTCCTCCTACGAGCAGTACGTC.

This clonotype showed up many times. V and J are TRBV4-2 and TRBJ1-1; D perhaps matches TRBD1 (6 bases). Trimming removed 0 bases from V and 6 bases from J, with 17 bases in between. The CDR3 covers 16 residues. Germline V lookup: CDR1 LGHNA, CDR2 YNFKEQ. CDR3 sequence (DNA): TGTGCCAGCAGCCAAGACCGGGGCAGGGGAGGGTCTGAAGCTTTCTTT. Its protein product is CASSQDRGRGGSEAFF.

This clonotype was seen a handful of times. The V gene is TRBV7-8, the J gene TRBJ1-2; 7 bases are a match to TRBD1. Germline CDR1 and CDR2: SGHVS and FQNEAQ. The CDR3 runs to 14 residues. V was clipped by 5 bases and J by 1 base; unmatched bases: 4. This CDR3 is CASSQGGFNYGYTF. The CDR3 DNA sequence: TGTGCCAGCAGCCAGGGGGGATTTAACTATGGCTACACCTTC.

This clonotype has a handful of counts. The V and J genes are TRBV20-1 and TRBJ1-3; D perhaps matches TRBD1 (6 bases). V was cut by 4 bases and J by 4 bases, with 11 bases left in between. The germline gives CDR1 DFQATT, CDR2 SNEGSKA (reference sequence). The CDR3 runs to 13 residues. DNA of the CDR3: TGCAGTGCTATCGGGGGGCGAGGAAACACCATATATTTT. Amino acid sequence: CSAIGGRGNTIYF.